Here is one T cell receptor (beta chain) with its context. Its antigen is unknown. Germline V gene sequence: CDR1 SGHDT, CDR2 YYEEEE. V lost 0 bases and J lost 8; bases outside the gene matches: 3. The CDR3 runs to 14 residues. The sample comes from a study of T-cell reconstitution after alpha-beta-depleted transplantation in children. A TCRbeta library incorporating unique molecular identifiers was prepared. MiXCR was run by TCRdb on the PCR reads, yielding one entry per CDR3 protein. This table has more than 400,000 distinct CDR3 sequences, roughly 10% appearing once. Findings and limits, study-wide: Newly generated T cells supplied most T-cell counts and diversity one year post-transplant.

The sample in question was PBMCs, mostly from graft donor cells, obtained 180 days after TCRalphabeta/CD19-depleted stem cell transplant. This TCR was sampled from a female patient between 2 and 10 years old who had a stem cell transplant for aplastic anemia, so the T cells may come from the graft donor. J is TRBJ1-4 and V is TRBV5-6, with 8 bases lining up with TRBD1. The CDR3 DNA is TGTGCCAGCAGCTTGGTGGACAGGGTCGAAAAACTGTTTTTT. This gives the protein CASSLVDRVEKLFF.